Listed below are T cell receptor beta chains from one sample, sequenced in a study of T cell responses to AZD1222 COVID-19 vaccine. The protocol was immunoSEQ multiplex PCR, while the TCRdb copy is restricted to in-frame clones and leaves out a portion. In the table there are 85,000 or so clones, 86% of which are singletons. The source was peripheral blood, collected 28 days after the second AZD1222 dose. The source is an adult who received the AZD1222 COVID-19 vaccine. Both conserved end residues are part of each CDR3. The order of the fields is V gene, CDR3 protein.

V: TRBV7-9; CDR3: CASSTRTGVGSPLHF
V: TRBV28; CDR3: CASSSGGAIYGYTF
V: TRBV28; CDR3: CASRPGGLRYNEQFF
V: TRBV7-8; CDR3: CASSPYNVGNTEAFF
V: TRBV2; CDR3: CASSGPGLANEQYF
V: TRBV21-1; CDR3: CASRDQERGNQPQHF
V: TRBV7-6; CDR3: CASSSTGAGNTIYF
V: TRBV6-1; CDR3: CASSEEGTAYEQYF
V: TRBV28; CDR3: CASGQANTGELFF
V: TRBV18; CDR3: CASSPGVSGETQYF
V: TRBV3-1/TRBV3-2; CDR3: CASSPPGAGPTEAFF
V: TRBV5-5; CDR3: CASSPYSGYEQYF
V: TRBV21-1; CDR3: CASSAPRNSPLHF
V: TRBV6-2/TRBV6-3; CDR3: CASSYPPDYFNEQFF
V: TRBV30; CDR3: CAWGQGNTEAFF
V: TRBV9; CDR3: CASSQGDYGYTF
V: TRBV15; CDR3: CATSSVGGGEQYF
V: TRBV19; CDR3: CASTPAGRLMGVGELFF
V: TRBV6-5; CDR3: CASSYSGHVSLEQYF
V: TRBV27; CDR3: CASSLRQGGYEQYF
V: TRBV7-2; CDR3: CASSLGVNTGELFF
V: TRBV2; CDR3: CATAGQQGDTQYF
V: TRBV5-1; CDR3: CASSFGYPEGYTF
V: TRBV27; CDR3: CASTNLGLANSYEQYF
V: TRBV30; CDR3: CAWVRPSSVGSYTF
V: TRBV11-1; CDR3: CASSFKPGQAYYEQYF
V: TRBV28; CDR3: CASSPAGELFF
V: TRBV5-1; CDR3: CASTTSNTLETQYF
V: TRBV10-1; CDR3: CASRPAGMNTEAFF
V: TRBV5-1; CDR3: CASSPDGSTDTQYF
V: TRBV3-1/TRBV3-2; CDR3: CASSQDGGYRRGSNQPQHF
V: TRBV13; CDR3: CASRQRGSSYEQYF
V: TRBV4-3; CDR3: CASSHTGTANVLTF
V: TRBV27; CDR3: CASTRTSGAYEQYF
V: TRBV2; CDR3: CASSEPARGTYEQYF
V: TRBV10-3; CDR3: CAISPQGRNQPQHF
V: TRBV4-1; CDR3: CASKDYGFGYTF
V: TRBV27; CDR3: CASRTQGTGNTIYF
V: TRBV30; CDR3: CARGQGALTNEQFF
V: TRBV30; CDR3: CAWSVQGNQPQHF
V: TRBV3-1/TRBV3-2; CDR3: CASSQRGAGDTDTQYF
V: TRBV9; CDR3: CASSVGLMADEQYF
V: TRBV7-9; CDR3: CASSQTPLGGEKLFF
V: TRBV6-5; CDR3: CASSYSGTGGSYEQYF
V: TRBV10-3; CDR3: CAIRRAGTNTEAFF
V: TRBV28; CDR3: CASSRRTSGGAGAEQYF
V: TRBV11-2; CDR3: CASSYRLAGGEETQYF
V: TRBV10-3; CDR3: CAIRGSTGGELFF
V: TRBV10-2; CDR3: CASSADGQGGSYNSPLHF
V: TRBV4-1; CDR3: CASSHPTTVTYEQYF
V: TRBV5-6; CDR3: CASTTTGSYGYTF
V: TRBV5-1; CDR3: CASSLGASGQETQYF